This entry concerns a single T cell receptor beta chain. The antigen is not known. This sample is part of a study of shared clonotypes between healthy human individuals. Libraries were prepared by immunoSEQ multiplex PCR; TCRdb keeps only in-frame clonotypes and omits some of them. The table lists roughly 2 million clones, about 95% of them singletons, with 1% to 1.3% in the top ten. Broader study findings: It was the non-shared clonotypes that had lower generation probabilities than clonotypes shared by all four donors. Investigators collected only blood, and repertoires in tissues likely differ. Sharing across four donors was highest in naive CD4 (approximately 5%) and lowest in memory CD8 (around 0.4%).

V lost 8 bases to trimming and J lost 0 bases, with 11 bases between them. Germline V gene lookup returns CDR1 LNHNV and CDR2 YYDKDF (reference sequence). This CDR3 region has 14 residues. Positive CCR7 selection of CD45RO-negative cells yielded the naive CD8 cells, and terminally differentiated effector memory CD45RA+ cells were excluded. The chain combines TRBV15 with TRBJ2-1; a possible D gene is TRBD2 (6 bases). The sequencing sample was made of naive CD8+ T cells sorted from blood. This receptor was taken from a man younger than 35 in good health. The CDR3 DNA sequence: TGTGCCACCGGCGGGGCAGGCTCCTACAATGAGCAGTTCTTC. Its translation is CATGGAGSYNEQFF.